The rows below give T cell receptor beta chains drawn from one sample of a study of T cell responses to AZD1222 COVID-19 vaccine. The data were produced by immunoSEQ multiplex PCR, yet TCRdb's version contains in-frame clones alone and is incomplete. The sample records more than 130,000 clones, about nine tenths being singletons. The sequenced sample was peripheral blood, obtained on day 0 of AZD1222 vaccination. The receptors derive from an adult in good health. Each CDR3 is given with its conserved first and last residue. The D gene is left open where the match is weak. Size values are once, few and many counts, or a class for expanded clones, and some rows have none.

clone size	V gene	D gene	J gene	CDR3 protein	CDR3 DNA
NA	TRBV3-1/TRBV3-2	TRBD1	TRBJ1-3	CASSLQTGRSGNTIYF	TGTGCCAGCAGCCTGCAGACAGGGAGGAGTGGAAACACCATATATTTT
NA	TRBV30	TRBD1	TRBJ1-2	CAWSVGGTANYGYTF	TGTGCCTGGAGTGTCGGGGGGACAGCTAACTATGGCTACACCTTC
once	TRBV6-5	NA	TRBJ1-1	CASSRRVDNKEAFF	TGTGCCAGCAGTCGACGGGTGGACAATAAGGAAGCTTTCTTT
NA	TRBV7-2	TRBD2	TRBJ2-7	CASSLGISGRVYEQYF	TGTGCCAGCAGCTTAGGGATTAGCGGGAGGGTTTACGAGCAGTACTTC
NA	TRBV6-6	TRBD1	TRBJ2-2	CASSPLSTGATGELFF	TGTGCCAGCAGCCCTTTATCTACAGGGGCCACCGGGGAGCTGTTTTTT
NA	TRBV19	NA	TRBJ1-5	CASSIKSGLGNQPQHF	TGTGCCAGTAGTATCAAGAGCGGGTTGGGCAATCAGCCCCAGCATTTT
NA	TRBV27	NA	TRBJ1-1	CASSSPGGEAFF	TGTGCCAGCAGTTCCCCCGGGGGTGAAGCTTTCTTT
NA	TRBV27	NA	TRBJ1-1	CASSFSWGRMNTEAFF	TGTGCCAGCAGTTTTTCGTGGGGGCGCATGAACACTGAAGCTTTCTTT
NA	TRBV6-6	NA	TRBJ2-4	CASSQKNIQYF	TGTGCCAGCAGTCAAAAAAACATTCAGTACTTC
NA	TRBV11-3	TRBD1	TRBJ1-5	CASSLDVGQGFPYSNQPQHF	TGTGCCAGCAGCTTAGATGTTGGACAGGGATTTCCCTATAGCAATCAGCCCCAGCATTTT
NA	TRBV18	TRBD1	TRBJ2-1	CASSPGTGDNEQFF	TGTGCCAGCTCACCCGGGACAGGGGACAATGAGCAGTTCTTC